The rows below give T cell receptor beta chains drawn from one sample of a study of cytomegalovirus exposure and HLA in healthy donors. Assay: immunoSEQ multiplex PCR; the TCRdb copy retains only in-frame clones and omits some. Of about 220,000 clones in the sample, roughly 83% were seen once. Material: PBMCs. The receptors were gathered from a woman between 25 and 40 years old in good health and CMV-seropositive. Both conserved end residues are trimmed from each CDR3. The D gene is left open where the match is weak.

v_gene	d_gene	j_gene	CDR3aa
TRBV6-1	.	TRBJ2-7	ASRRLPLLNEQY
TRBV7-8	.	TRBJ1-3	ASTLDMGLRGNTIY
TRBV27	.	TRBJ1-1	ASSLSTANTEAF
TRBV19	.	TRBJ2-7	ASSIDPQRQY
TRBV7-7	.	TRBJ2-2	ASSLSWGSTGELF
TRBV11-3	.	TRBJ2-1	ASSSRDQINEQF
TRBV5-1	TRBD1	TRBJ2-5	ASRTGTGGAETQY
TRBV5-4	.	TRBJ1-1	ASSSGRGVTEAF
TRBV30	.	TRBJ1-1	AWNGNTEAF
TRBV18	.	TRBJ2-5	ASSRTDTRETQY
TRBV4-1	TRBD2	TRBJ2-5	ASSQDGVGASGRARETQY
TRBV27	.	TRBJ1-2	ASSLGVGGNYGYT
TRBV5-4	TRBD1	TRBJ1-5	ASSLGAGGADSNQPQH
TRBV9	TRBD1	TRBJ2-2	ASSPRGQGGELF
TRBV6-6	TRBD2	TRBJ2-7	ASSQPGGTAYEQY
TRBV5-4	TRBD1	TRBJ2-7	AVQGASSEQY
TRBV5-1	TRBD2	TRBJ2-7	ASSYGRLANSYEQY
TRBV6-6	TRBD1	TRBJ2-3	ASSSPDRGGDTQY
TRBV27	TRBD2	TRBJ2-1	ASSAIAGGGNEQF
TRBV5-1	.	TRBJ2-1	ASSLTSGLGEQF
TRBV28	.	TRBJ2-3	ASSEDRSTDTQY
TRBV6-5	.	TRBJ2-1	ASSYYFPVSNEQF
TRBV5-4	TRBD1	TRBJ1-1	ASSLGQGLTEAF
TRBV5-4	TRBD2	TRBJ2-1	ASSPNVAGINEQF
TRBV6-1	.	TRBJ2-7	ASRYGLYEQY
TRBV5-1	TRBD2	TRBJ2-7	ASSSKLAGERREQY
TRBV11-3	.	TRBJ2-1	ASSKLVNNEQF
TRBV29-1	TRBD1	TRBJ2-5	SVPDREETQY
TRBV2	.	TRBJ2-7	ASRLGEQY
TRBV11-2	TRBD1	TRBJ2-1	ASSLDQGAVQF
TRBV11-3	.	TRBJ2-7	ASSSSYYEQY
TRBV5-1	TRBD1	TRBJ1-2	ASSVRDSYGYT
TRBV9	TRBD2	TRBJ2-2	ASSRRGGWNTGELF
TRBV5-1	TRBD1	TRBJ2-5	ASSLHRTGQETQY
TRBV18	TRBD2	TRBJ2-1	ASSAGLAGGVYNEQF
TRBV7-7	TRBD2	TRBJ2-1	ASSAQPSSGRSYNEQF
TRBV28	.	TRBJ2-7	ASSLGGPVNEQY
TRBV5-1	.	TRBJ2-5	ASSPGRGWEETQY
TRBV11-2	.	TRBJ2-4	ASSPRGLELMY
TRBV13	.	TRBJ2-7	ASSLPPHAYEQY